These 14 T cell receptor beta chains were sequenced from one sample in a study of T cell repertoires in cytomegalovirus infection. TCRdb called the reads again in MiXCR, with one record for every CDR3 protein. The sample has approximately 630,000 distinct CDR3 sequences, more than 20% seen once. The sequenced sample was CD8+ T cells from PBMCs. The receptors derive from a human donor in good health (CMV status not recorded). Some clones in this sample may be carry-over from other donors' samples.

About this clonotype: An end of the junction does not agree with germline; a read error may underlie this. The rearrangement joins TRBV7-8 to TRBJ1-6; tentatively, D is TRBD1 (6 bases). The CDR3 sequence is 19 residues long. Germline V lookup: CDR1 SGHVS, CDR2 FQNEAQ. The CDR3 loop reads CTSSLREGQTSSYNSPLHF. For the CDR3, the DNA is TGTACCAGCAGCTTACGGGAAGGACAGACGTCCTCCTATAATTCACCCCTTCACTTT.

The V and J genes are TRBV6-5 and TRBJ1-1; no clear D gene. The V end lost 4 bases, the J end lost 4 bases, and 16 bases lay between the germline ends. In germline, CDR1 is MNHEY, CDR2 SVGAGI. CDR3 length: 15 residues. The CDR3 reads CASSFVVPGATEAFF. Written as DNA, the CDR3 is TGTGCCAGCAGTTTCGTAGTACCCGGAGCCACTGAAGCTTTCTTT.

This chain joins TRBV29-1 and TRBJ2-6; TRBD1 matches at 9 bases. The V segment lost 4 bases and the J segment 0 bases; nucleotides outside the gene matches: 4. CDR3 length: 16 amino acids. Germline CDR1 reads SQVTM; CDR2 reads ANQGSEA. DNA for the CDR3: TGCAGCGTTGTGGACAGGGGTTTCTCTGGGGCCAACGTCCTGACTTTC. As protein: CSVVDRGFSGANVLTF.

This clonotype was found a few times. This chain uses TRBV29-1 with TRBJ2-5, with no clear D. CDR3 size: 11 residues. The germline V gene encodes CDR1 SQVTM and CDR2 ANQGSEA. The V gene lost 2 bases and the J gene lost 3 bases, with 4 bases spanning the gap. The CDR3 coding sequence is TGCAGCGTTGAAACAGAAGAGACCCAGTACTTC. Protein sequence: CSVETEETQYF.

The chain carries TRBV6-8 and TRBJ2-2; TRBD1 might be the D (6 bases). The germline V gene has CDR1 MNHGY and CDR2 SAAAGT. The V and J ends lost 4 bases and 4 bases respectively, with 10 bases between them. The CDR3 runs to 14 residues. The CDR3 is CASSWGPPTGELFF. The CDR3 nucleotides are TGTGCCAGCAGTTGGGGGCCACCCACCGGGGAGCTGTTTTTT.

This clonotype was detected a few times. The V call is TRBV6-2 or TRBV6-3, the J call TRBJ2-7; no clear D gene. Germline V gene lookup returns CDR1 MNHEY and CDR2 SVGEGT. CDR3 length: 16 residues. The ends were cut back, 0 bases at V and 5 bases at J, with 17 bases in the middle. The CDR3 DNA reads TGTGCCAGCAGTTACTCGATGGTCCAAGGCCTCGACGAGCAGTACTTC. This codes for CASSYSMVQGLDEQYF.

The chain is built from TRBV7-9 and TRBJ2-7; 7 bases align to TRBD2. The V segment lost 3 bases and the J segment 8 bases; nucleotides outside the gene matches: 4. The CDR3 spans 12 residues. Germline V gene data show CDR1 as SEHNR and CDR2 as FQNEAQ (reference sequence). The CDR3: CASSLGGDQQYF. CDR3 DNA sequence: TGTGCCAGCAGCTTGGGAGGGGATCAGCAGTACTTC.

There are many counts of this clonotype. The gene calls are TRBV18 and TRBJ1-5; D is undetermined. Germline assignment: CDR1 KGHSH and CDR2 LQKENI. The CDR3 runs 14 residues. V lost 3 bases and J lost 1, with 7 bases in between. The CDR3 nucleotides are TGTGCCAGCTCACCGGGCAGAAGCAATCAGCCCCAGCATTTT. This sequence encodes CASSPGRSNQPQHF.

This clonotype was recorded a few times. The V call is TRBV6-4, the J call TRBJ2-2; 9 bases line up with TRBD2. The CDR3 consists of 15 residues. J lost 11 bases, V lost 3 bases, and 10 bases had no gene match. The germline gives CDR1 MRHNA, CDR2 SNTAGT. CDR3 region: CASSDSPGLARELFF. The CDR3 region has the DNA TGTGCCAGCAGTGATTCACCCGGACTAGCGAGAGAGCTGTTTTTT.

This clonotype has at least ten counts. The chain couples TRBV20-1 to TRBJ1-3, with 7 bases identical to TRBD1. This CDR3 comprises 14 residues. J gave up 3 bases and V 2 bases, and 4 bases lay outside the gene matches. Germline assignment: CDR1 DFQATT and CDR2 SNEGSKA (reference sequence). The CDR3 sequence: CSARTGAFGNTIYF. CDR3 DNA sequence: TGCAGTGCTAGAACAGGGGCCTTTGGAAACACCATATATTTT.

The rearrangement uses TRBV7-3 and TRBJ2-2, with unresolved D. The germline V gene has CDR1 SGHTA and CDR2 FQGTGA. V lost 4 bases to trimming and J lost 8 bases, with 8 bases between them. This CDR3 region has 12 residues. The CDR3 nucleotides read TGTGCCAGCAGCTATCCCGCAGGGGAGCTGTTTTTT. This sequence encodes CASSYPAGELFF.

This clonotype came up many times. V usage is TRBV6-6 and J usage is TRBJ1-1; D gene ambiguous. The germline CDR1 and CDR2 sequences are MNHNY and SVGAGI (reference sequence). CDR3 length equals 11 residues. Trimming left V 7 bases short and J 10 bases short, with 13 bases between. The CDR3 coding sequence is TGTGCCAGCACCTACTCAACAGCAGCTTTCTTT. The encoded protein is CASTYSTAAFF.

This rearrangement joins TRBV28 to TRBJ1-2; no firm D call. The CDR3 has 13 residues. V dropped 2 bases and J dropped 7 bases, with 11 bases sitting between them. Germline V gene data show CDR1 as MDHEN and CDR2 as SYDVKM. The CDR3 here is CASSLTKGSGYTF. The DNA for the CDR3 is TGTGCCAGCAGTTTAACCAAGGGAAGTGGCTACACCTTC.

This clonotype showed up just a few times. The rearrangement joins TRBV18 to TRBJ2-6; D remains ambiguous. Per the germline V gene, CDR1 is KGHSH and CDR2 is LQKENI. V was trimmed by 6 bases and J by 4 bases, leaving 13 bases between them. This CDR3 has 15 amino acids. CDR3 sequence reads: CASSPELGGANVLTF. The CDR3 nucleotides read TGTGCCAGCTCGCCCGAGTTGGGCGGGGCCAACGTCCTGACTTTC.